Here is one T cell receptor (beta chain) with its context. Its target is not known. The read terminates 3 residues ahead of where the CDR3 ends, so the germline J gene completes it. The sample belongs to a study of T cells in women clearing cervical HPV infection. The study, taken as a whole, reports: Richness plus V gene abundances separated cases from controls with AUC about 0.8.

From germline, CDR1 is SGHNT and CDR2 YENEEA. With V trimmed by 5 bases and J by 5 bases, 7 bases remained unmatched. CDR3 length: 15 amino acids. Produced via immunoSEQ multiplex PCR; TCRdb's table is partial and in-frame only. Recorded for this sample: around 30,000 clones. This receptor was obtained from a woman between 18 and 75 years old with a cervical HPV16 infection that either progressed to CIN3+ or cleared (not recorded which). The rearrangement uses TRBV11-3 and TRBJ2-5, with TRBD2 matching over 11 bases. Sequenced: blood buffy coat. Incomplete CDR3 DNA: TGTGCCAGCAGCCCCGGGACTAGCGGAGTTGAGACC. Residues: CASSPGTSGVET. The entire CDR3 protein is CASSPGTSGVETQYF.